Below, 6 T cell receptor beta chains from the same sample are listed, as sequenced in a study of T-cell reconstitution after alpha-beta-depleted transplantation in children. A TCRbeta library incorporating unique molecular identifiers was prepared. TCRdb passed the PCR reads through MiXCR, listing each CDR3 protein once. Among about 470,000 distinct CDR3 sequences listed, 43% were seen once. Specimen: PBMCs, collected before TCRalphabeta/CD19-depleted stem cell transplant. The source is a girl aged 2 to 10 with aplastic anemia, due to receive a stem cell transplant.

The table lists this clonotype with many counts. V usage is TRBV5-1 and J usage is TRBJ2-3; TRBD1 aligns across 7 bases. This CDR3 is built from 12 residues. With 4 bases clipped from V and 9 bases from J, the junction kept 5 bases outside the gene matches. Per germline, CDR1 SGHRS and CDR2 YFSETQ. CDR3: CASSQTGDTQYF. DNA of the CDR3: TGCGCCAGCAGCCAAACAGGGGACACGCAGTATTTT.

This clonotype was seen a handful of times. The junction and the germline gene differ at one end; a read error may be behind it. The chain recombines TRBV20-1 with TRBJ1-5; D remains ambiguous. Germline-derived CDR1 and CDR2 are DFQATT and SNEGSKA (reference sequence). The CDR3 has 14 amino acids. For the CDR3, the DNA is TGCAGTGCCGGTGGGAGAGATAGCAATCAGCCCCATCATTTT. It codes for CSAGGRDSNQPHHF.

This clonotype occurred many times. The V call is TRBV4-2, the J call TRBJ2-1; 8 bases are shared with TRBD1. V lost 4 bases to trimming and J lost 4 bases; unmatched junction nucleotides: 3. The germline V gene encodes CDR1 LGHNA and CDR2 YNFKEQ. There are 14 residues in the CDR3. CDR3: CASSRTGTYNEQFF. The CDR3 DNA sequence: TGTGCCAGCAGCCGGACAGGGACGTACAATGAGCAGTTCTTC.

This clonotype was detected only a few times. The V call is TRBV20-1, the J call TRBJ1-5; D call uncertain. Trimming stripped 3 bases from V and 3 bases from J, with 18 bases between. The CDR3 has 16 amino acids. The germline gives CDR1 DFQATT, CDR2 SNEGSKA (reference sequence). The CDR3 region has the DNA TGCAGTGCTAGGCGCGACCCCCGGAATCACAATCAGCCCCAGCATTTT. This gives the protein CSARRDPRNHNQPQHF.

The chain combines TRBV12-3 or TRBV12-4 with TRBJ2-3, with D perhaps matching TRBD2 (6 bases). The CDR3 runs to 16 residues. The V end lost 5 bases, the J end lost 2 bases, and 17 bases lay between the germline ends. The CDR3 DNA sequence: TGTGCCAGCAGTCATACCTTACTAGCCCTCACAGATACGCAGTATTTT. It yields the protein CASSHTLLALTDTQYF.

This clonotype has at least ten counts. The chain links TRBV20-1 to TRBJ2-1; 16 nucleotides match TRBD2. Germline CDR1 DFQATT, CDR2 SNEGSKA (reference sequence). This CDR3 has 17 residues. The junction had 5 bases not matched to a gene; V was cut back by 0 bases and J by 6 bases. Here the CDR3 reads CSARDPGTSGRANEQFF. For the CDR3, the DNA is TGCAGTGCTAGAGATCCCGGGACTAGCGGGAGGGCCAATGAGCAGTTCTTC.